The rows below give T cell receptor beta chains drawn from one sample of a study of cytomegalovirus exposure and HLA in healthy donors. The repertoire was sequenced with immunoSEQ multiplex PCR; TCRdb's copy has only in-frame clones and lacks some. The data hold approximately 80,000 clones, with approximately 69% observed a single time. Sequencing was performed on PBMCs. The receptors were sampled from a man aged 25-40 years in good health and CMV-seropositive. Each CDR3 is given with its conserved first and last residue. Each record gives: J gene, V gene, D gene, clone size, CDR3 protein, CDR3 DNA. The D gene is left open where the match is weak. Part of the rows lack a size; the others show once, few, many or a class for expanded clones.

TRBJ1-5,TRBV7-9,TRBD1,-,CASSLGQGGQPQHF,TGTGCCAGCAGCTTGGGACAGGGCGGGCAGCCCCAGCATTTT
TRBJ2-3,TRBV23-1,-,-,CASLPGPGITDTQYF,TGCGCCAGCCTCCCAGGGCCCGGTATCACAGATACGCAGTATTTT
TRBJ2-7,TRBV29-1,-,-,CSAKAGNYEQYF,TGCAGCGCGAAAGCAGGAAACTACGAGCAGTACTTC
TRBJ2-7,TRBV28,-,few,CASRIGVYYEQYF,TGTGCCAGCAGGATAGGGGTCTACTACGAGCAGTACTTC
TRBJ2-1,TRBV5-4,TRBD2,-,CASRDTSDWSHEQFF,TGTGCCAGCAGGGATACTAGCGACTGGTCACATGAGCAGTTCTTC
TRBJ2-7,TRBV4-1,-,-,CASSQDLGLQVEQYF,TGCGCCAGCAGCCAAGATCTCGGCCTTCAGGTGGAGCAGTACTTC
TRBJ2-7,TRBV7-9,-,-,CASSFRQAPSYEQYF,TGTGCCAGCAGCTTCCGACAGGCTCCCTCCTACGAGCAGTACTTC
TRBJ2-2,TRBV7-9,-,-,CASSGRSDGELFF,TGTGCCAGCAGCGGCAGATCAGACGGGGAGCTGTTTTTT
TRBJ2-1,TRBV6-1,-,-,CASSPETSGYEQFF,TGTGCCAGCAGCCCGGAAACTAGTGGGTATGAGCAGTTCTTC
TRBJ1-1,TRBV19,-,-,CASSPFGGMNTEAFF,TGTGCCAGTAGTCCCTTCGGGGGGATGAACACTGAAGCTTTCTTT
TRBJ2-3,TRBV28,-,-,CASSLSPLRTSTDTQYF,TGTGCCAGCAGTTTATCCCCACTCCGCACGAGCACAGATACGCAGTATTTT
TRBJ2-3,TRBV10-3,-,-,CAISEPKRTVGTDTQYF,TGTGCCATCAGTGAGCCGAAACGGACAGTGGGGACAGATACGCAGTATTTT
TRBJ2-3,TRBV5-1,-,-,CASSLNPSDTQYF,TGCGCCAGCAGCTTGAATCCCTCAGATACGCAGTATTTT
TRBJ1-2,TRBV6-5,-,-,CASSYEGGYTF,TGTGCCAGCAGTTACGAGGGAGGCTACACCTTC
TRBJ1-2,TRBV29-1,TRBD1,-,CSVRTGDYGYTF,TGCAGCGTACGGACAGGAGACTATGGCTACACCTTC
TRBJ2-7,TRBV5-4,-,-,CASSLERGYEQYF,TGTGCCAGCAGCTTGGAAAGGGGCTACGAGCAGTACTTC
TRBJ2-1,TRBV5-1,-,-,CASSLERADEQFF,TGCGCCAGCAGCTTGGAGAGGGCCGATGAGCAGTTCTTC
TRBJ2-5,TRBV15,TRBD1,-,CATSTDRVGETQYF,TGTGCCACCAGCACCGACAGGGTAGGGGAGACCCAGTACTTC
TRBJ2-5,TRBV5-6,-,-,CASSHTGQTQYF,TGTGCCAGCAGCCACACAGGACAGACCCAGTACTTC
TRBJ1-2,TRBV2,TRBD1,-,CASRGDSRNYGYTF,TGTGCCAGCAGAGGGGACAGCCGAAACTATGGCTACACCTTC
TRBJ1-2,TRBV7-9,-,-,CSSSSDSYGYTF,TGTTCCAGCAGCTCGGACAGCTATGGCTACACCTTC
TRBJ2-7,TRBV5-4,-,once,CASSKGLAEYEQYF,TGTGCCAGCAGCAAGGGACTGGCAGAATACGAGCAGTACTTC
TRBJ2-2,TRBV11-1,-,-,CASSFVVNTGELFF,TGTGCCAGCAGCTTCGTAGTGAACACCGGGGAGCTGTTTTTT
TRBJ1-2,TRBV30,-,-,CAWSVTGLGGYTF,TGTGCCTGGAGTGTTACAGGGTTGGGGGGCTACACCTTC
TRBJ2-1,TRBV9,TRBD2,-,CASSVGLAGESSNNEQFF,TGTGCCAGCAGCGTGGGACTAGCGGGAGAAAGTTCTAACAATGAGCAGTTCTTC
TRBJ1-1,TRBV28,TRBD1,-,CASSSRTGSFEAFF,TGTGCCAGCAGTTCCCGGACAGGGAGCTTTGAAGCTTTCTTT
TRBJ2-7,TRBV22-1,-,few,CPGSARRQGPSYEQYF,TGTCCTGGGAGCGCACGCCGGCAGGGGCCCTCCTACGAGCAGTACTTC
TRBJ2-1,TRBV10-3,-,-,CAISGDKFDSNEQFF,TGTGCCATCAGTGGAGACAAATTTGATTCCAATGAGCAGTTCTTC
TRBJ2-7,TRBV10-1,TRBD2,few,CASSESGLAGGQVNEQYF,TGCGCCAGCAGTGAGTCGGGGCTAGCGGGAGGGCAAGTAAACGAGCAGTACTTC
TRBJ2-1,TRBV7-3,-,few,CASSPQTSNEQFF,TGTGCCAGCAGCCCACAAACTAGCAATGAGCAGTTCTTC
TRBJ1-6,TRBV5-4,TRBD1,few,CASSRTGRNSPLHF,TGTGCCAGCAGCCGGACAGGGAGGAATTCACCCCTCCACTTT
TRBJ1-1,TRBV18,TRBD1,-,CASSTGGRDTEAFF,TGTGCCAGCTCCACAGGGGGCAGGGACACTGAAGCTTTCTTT